The present TCR beta chain was sequenced within a study of cytomegalovirus exposure and HLA in healthy donors. Study overall: Out of a few hundred genotyped donors, about 80% belonged to the Caucasian-associated ancestry cluster.

As for this clone: The antigen is not known.

The PCR had 60 Vbeta and 13 Jbeta primers. Clones were sequenced by immunoSEQ multiplex PCR, and TCRdb holds only the in-frame ones, with some missing. The sample carries 100,000 to 150,000 clones, around 72% recorded once. Looked up from germline, CDR1 is MRHNA and CDR2 is SNTAGT. V shed 4 bases and J 9 bases; nucleotides not matched to a gene: 3. The CDR3 is 14 amino acids. Overall study findings and caveats: Cytomegalovirus association was listed for 150 or so TCR beta chains. Later genetic work tied a missense DCLRE1C variant to beta-chain V and J trimming.

Donors likely had unrecorded immune exposures despite being nominally healthy when sampled. The V call is TRBV6-4, the J call TRBJ2-1; 13 nucleotides match TRBD2. Sample: PBMCs. This TCR was recovered from a human donor in good health. CDR3 protein: CASSGGTSGTEQFF. Written as DNA, the CDR3 is TGTGCCAGCAGTGGCGGGACTAGCGGGACTGAGCAGTTCTTC.